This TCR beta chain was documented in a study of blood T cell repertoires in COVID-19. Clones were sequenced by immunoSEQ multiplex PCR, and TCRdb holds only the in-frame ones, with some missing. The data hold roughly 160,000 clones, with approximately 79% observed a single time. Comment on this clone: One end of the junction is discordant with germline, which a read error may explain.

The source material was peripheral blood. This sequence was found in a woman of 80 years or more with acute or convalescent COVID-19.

CDR3 in DNA: TGTGCCAGCAGAGAAGGGCCCGCGACAGGGCAGGGGGAGACCCAGTACTTC. Protein sequence: CASREGPATGQGETQYF. The V call is TRBV6-1, the J call TRBJ2-5, with TRBD1 matching over 7 bases. The germline CDR1 and CDR2 sequences are MNHNS and SASEGT. The CDR3 has 17 residues.